This T cell receptor (beta chain) emerged from a study of T cell responses to AZD1222 COVID-19 vaccine. The study, taken as a whole, reports: Donor demographics were predominantly white British with a female majority; clonal diversity may be underestimated. At 160-218 and 743-854, vaccine-associated CD4 TCRs were dominant, and they spanned spike.

Notes on this clone: The antigen remains undetermined.

This CDR3 spans 14 amino acids. Germline CDR1 reads MDHEN; CDR2 reads SYDVKM. V shed 4 bases and J 4 bases; nucleotides not matched to a gene: 4. Sequencing used immunoSEQ multiplex PCR; TCRdb keeps in-frame clones, though not all of them. The table has some 180,000 clones, 94% seen once. The source material was peripheral blood, sampled 28 days after the second AZD1222 dose. The TCR sequence derives from an adult who received the AZD1222 COVID-19 vaccine. The V gene is TRBV28, the J gene TRBJ1-1; TRBD1 matches 9 bases. The CDR3 loop reads CASSYRGPGTEAFF. In nucleotides, the CDR3 is TGTGCCAGCAGTTACAGGGGGCCGGGCACTGAAGCTTTCTTT.